This is a list of T cell receptor beta chains from one sample in a study of identical twins. In TCRdb, the 5' RACE reads were re-called with MiXCR into one record per CDR3 protein. The sample lists hundreds of thousands of distinct CDR3 sequences, 8.6% occurring once. The data were also submitted as part of a second study, on yellow fever vaccine responses in identical twins.

Material: PBMCs. The receptors were gathered from a woman between 18 and 29 years old in good health. Both conserved end residues are part of each CDR3. The D gene is left open where the match is weak. Expanded clones are given a class, and other clones once, few, many or no size at all.

cdr3_aa cdr3_nt j_call v_call clone_size d_call
CATSRGRETSSYEQYF TGTGCCACCAGCCGGGGGAGGGAAACGAGCTCCTACGAGCAGTACTTC TRBJ2-7 TRBV15 few TRBD2
CASSHRGLEVETQYF TGCGCCAGCAGCCACAGGGGCCTGGAGGTGGAGACCCAGTACTTC TRBJ2-5 TRBV4-3 - -
CASSWAGTPEAFF TGTGCCAGCAGCTGGGCGGGGACACCTGAAGCTTTCTTT TRBJ1-1 TRBV11-2 few -
CARARQGGTGELFF TGTGCCAGAGCGCGGCAGGGGGGCACCGGGGAGCTGTTTTTT TRBJ2-2 TRBV9 few -
CASGDRGINCTDTQYF TGTGCCAGTGGGGACAGGGGAATTAATTGTACAGATACGCAGTATTTT TRBJ2-3 TRBV21-1 - -
CASRRPGGGRTEAFF TGTGCCAGCAGGAGACCAGGGGGAGGTAGGACTGAAGCTTTCTTT TRBJ1-1 TRBV6-1 few TRBD1
CSAIFFASGDSYEQYF TGCAGTGCTATTTTTTTTGCTAGCGGGGACTCCTACGAGCAGTACTTC TRBJ2-7 TRBV20-1 few TRBD2
CASSYAGARGTEAFF TGTGCCAGCAGTTACGCAGGGGCGCGGGGAACTGAAGCTTTCTTT TRBJ1-1 TRBV6-2/TRBV6-3 few -
CASRPGTGDFLAKNIQYF TGTGCCAGCAGACCCGGGACAGGGGACTTTCTAGCCAAAAACATTCAGTACTTC TRBJ2-4 TRBV11-2 - TRBD1
CATRSGKMSTEAFF TGTGCCACCAGATCTGGGAAGATGAGCACTGAAGCTTTCTTT TRBJ1-1 TRBV15 few -
CASSTDQTGGGGYTF TGTGCCAGCAGTACGGACCAGACAGGGGGGGGTGGCTACACCTTC TRBJ1-2 TRBV27 few TRBD1
CSALPLARTGLTDTQYF TGCAGCGCTCTACCCTTGGCTAGGACAGGGCTCACAGATACGCAGTATTTT TRBJ2-3 TRBV29-1 many TRBD1
CASSPQWGQGTKNIQYF TGTGCCAGCAGCCCACAATGGGGACAGGGGACCAAAAACATTCAGTACTTC TRBJ2-4 TRBV4-2 many TRBD1
CATSRVDTGTEAFF TGTGCCACCAGCAGAGTAGATACGGGCACTGAAGCTTTCTTT TRBJ1-1 TRBV15 few -
CAISESYVADTDTQYF TGTGCCATCAGTGAGTCGTACGTGGCGGATACAGATACGCAGTATTTT TRBJ2-3 TRBV10-3 few -
CASSSLWENTGELFF TGTGCCAGCAGCTCCCTATGGGAGAACACCGGGGAGCTGTTTTTT TRBJ2-2 TRBV5-6 - -
CASSLTTGLSEKLFF TGTGCCAGCAGCTTGACGACAGGGCTTTCTGAAAAACTGTTTTTT TRBJ1-4 TRBV7-9 many TRBD1
CASSVTGLASYNEQFF TGCGCCAGCAGTGTCACCGGACTAGCGAGCTACAATGAGCAGTTCTTC TRBJ2-1 TRBV10-2 few TRBD2
CASSYSTSGTGSYEQYF TGTGCCAGCAGTTACTCGACATCGGGGACAGGATCCTACGAGCAGTACTTC TRBJ2-7 TRBV6-5 many TRBD1
CASSRPGGTEAFF TGTGCCAGCAGTCGTCCGGGAGGCACTGAAGCTTTCTTT TRBJ1-1 TRBV12-3/TRBV12-4 many -
CASSASGGSLAQYF TGTGCCAGCAGCGCTAGCGGGGGGTCACTTGCGCAGTATTTT TRBJ2-3 TRBV7-8 many TRBD2
CSATESRGLFYEQYF TGCAGTGCAACCGAGAGCAGGGGGCTTTTCTACGAGCAGTACTTC TRBJ2-7 TRBV20-1 few TRBD1
CSAGDRGNGNTIYF TGCAGTGCTGGGGACAGGGGAAATGGAAACACCATATATTTT TRBJ1-3 TRBV20-1 few TRBD1
CAISGGQGVNSPLHF TGTGCCATCAGTGGTGGACAGGGAGTGAATTCACCCCTCCACTTT TRBJ1-6 TRBV10-3 many TRBD1
CASSLYRGDLNEQFF TGTGCCAGCAGCCTTTACAGGGGGGATTTGAATGAGCAGTTCTTC TRBJ2-1 TRBV3-1 - TRBD1
CSAEDSNYGYTF TGCAGTGCTGAAGACAGTAACTATGGCTACACCTTC TRBJ1-2 TRBV20-1 few -
CASSYGSGGRAPSTGELFF TGTGCCAGCAGTTACGGCAGTGGTGGGAGGGCCCCGAGTACCGGGGAGCTGTTTTTT TRBJ2-2 TRBV6-2/TRBV6-3 - TRBD2
CASSLDAGGSYNEQFF TGTGCCAGCAGCTTAGACGCGGGAGGGTCCTACAATGAGCAGTTCTTC TRBJ2-1 TRBV5-1 many TRBD2
CASSSRLGTEAFF TGTGCCAGCAGCTCCCGACTGGGCACTGAAGCTTTCTTT TRBJ1-1 TRBV7-9 - -
CASSPRPDYEQYF TGTGCCAGCAGTCCCCGCCCGGACTACGAGCAGTACTTC TRBJ2-7 TRBV12-3/TRBV12-4 many -
CASSPREGFLGISNTGELFF TGTGCCAGCAGCCCGCGGGAGGGATTCTTAGGAATCTCGAACACCGGGGAGCTGTTTTTT TRBJ2-2 TRBV12-3/TRBV12-4 many TRBD2
CSASAAGALEETQYF TGCAGTGCTAGTGCGGCGGGGGCCTTAGAAGAGACCCAGTACTTC TRBJ2-5 TRBV20-1 - -
CASSQGSGTGHEKLFF TGCGCCAGCAGCCAAGGATCCGGGACAGGGCATGAAAAACTGTTTTTT TRBJ1-4 TRBV4-1 many TRBD1
CATSDSSGTGGYNEQFF TGTGCCACCAGTGACTCGTCCGGGACAGGGGGCTACAATGAGCAGTTCTTC TRBJ2-1 TRBV24-1 few TRBD1
CASSLAAQGSPLHF TGTGCCAGCAGCTTAGCCGCACAGGGTTCACCCCTCCACTTT TRBJ1-6 TRBV7-2 once -
CASSQAGGFYEQYF TGTGCCAGCAGCCAAGCGGGAGGGTTTTACGAGCAGTACTTC TRBJ2-7 TRBV14 few TRBD2
CASSARPGQPYEQYF TGTGCCAGCAGTGCCAGACCGGGACAGCCCTACGAGCAGTACTTC TRBJ2-7 TRBV6-1 few TRBD1
CASSAMSWLADRNEQFF TGTGCCAGCAGTGCAATGTCGTGGCTAGCGGACCGAAATGAGCAGTTCTTC TRBJ2-1 TRBV12-3/TRBV12-4 - TRBD2
CASSQEGQDETQYF TGTGCCAGCAGCCAAGAGGGACAGGATGAGACCCAGTACTTC TRBJ2-5 TRBV3-1 few TRBD1
CAIRNLGTNNEQFF TGTGCCATCAGGAACCTCGGGACAAACAATGAGCAGTTCTTC TRBJ2-1 TRBV10-3 - -
CASNLGRAGNEQFF TGTGCCAGTAATCTCGGGAGGGCCGGGAATGAGCAGTTCTTC TRBJ2-1 TRBV19 few TRBD2
CASSLSGLSYEQYF TGTGCCAGCAGCTTGTCTGGTTTGTCCTACGAGCAGTACTTC TRBJ2-7 TRBV5-6 many -
CASSLGGSGRGLWNEQFF TGTGCCAGCAGTTTAGGGGGTAGCGGGAGAGGCCTCTGGAATGAGCAGTTCTTC TRBJ2-1 TRBV27 many TRBD2
CASSDRGDTEAFF TGTGCCAGCAGCGACAGGGGGGATACTGAAGCTTTCTTT TRBJ1-1 TRBV12-3/TRBV12-4 many TRBD1
CASSQTITYNEQFF TGTGCCAGCAGCCAAACGATTACCTACAATGAGCAGTTCTTC TRBJ2-1 TRBV3-1 - -